This TCR beta chain derives from a study of blood T cell repertoires in COVID-19. About the study: PBMCs, B-cell-depleted T cells, or T cells were the source of the cDNA or gDNA that made up the material.

The ends lost 4 bases at V and 6 bases at J; junction bases unmatched: 7. The germline gives CDR1 LGHNA, CDR2 YNFKEQ. The CDR3 contains 15 residues. Those who participated ranged in age from roughly 18 to 90 years and resided in about two dozen US areas. Assay: immunoSEQ multiplex PCR; the TCRdb copy retains only in-frame clones and omits some. Of some 490,000 clones detected, around 85% appear once; the ten largest clones hold 6.5% to 9.5%. Material: PBMCs or T cells enriched from blood (not recorded which). The source is a woman aged 60-70 years who had recovered from COVID-19. The rearrangement links TRBV4-2 to TRBJ1-2; 11 bases fit TRBD1. CDR3 nucleotides: TGTGCCAGCAGCCGGATGGGGACAGGGGGGGATGGCTACACCTTC. Its protein is CASSRMGTGGDGYTF.